The text below deals with one TCR beta chain. Antigen unknown. TCRdb redid the calling of the RT-PCR reads with MiXCR, one entry per CDR3 protein. Of 290,000 or so distinct CDR3 sequences detected, approximately 21% appear once; the ten largest clones hold around 10%. The CDR3 runs to 13 residues. CDR1 MDHEN and CDR2 SYDVKM come from the germline V gene. Trimming took 6 bases from V and 3 from J, leaving 9 bases between them. This sample was taken from a study of response to subunit inactivated influenza vaccine. General observations from the study: Each seasonal influenza vaccination recruits few new T cells, the authors suggested.

Sample: PBMCs from blood, taken approximately 20 months after vaccination. J is TRBJ1-3 and V is TRBV28; D gene uncertain. The TCR was taken from a man between 50 and 69 years old who received an inactivated influenza vaccine. The CDR3 sequence is CASRESHGNTIYF. As DNA, the CDR3 is TGTGCCAGCAGGGAGTCGCATGGAAACACCATATATTTT.